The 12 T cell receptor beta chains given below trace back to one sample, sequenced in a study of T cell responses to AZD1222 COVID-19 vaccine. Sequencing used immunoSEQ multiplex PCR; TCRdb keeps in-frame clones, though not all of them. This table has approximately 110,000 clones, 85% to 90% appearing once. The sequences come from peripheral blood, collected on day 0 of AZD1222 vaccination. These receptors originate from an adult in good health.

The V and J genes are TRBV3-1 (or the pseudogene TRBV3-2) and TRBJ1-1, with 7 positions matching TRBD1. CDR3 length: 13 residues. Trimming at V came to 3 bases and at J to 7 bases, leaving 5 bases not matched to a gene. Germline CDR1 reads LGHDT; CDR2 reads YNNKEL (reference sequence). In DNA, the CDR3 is TGTGCCAGCAGCCAGACCGGACAGGTTGAAGCTTTCTTT. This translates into CASSQTGQVEAFF.

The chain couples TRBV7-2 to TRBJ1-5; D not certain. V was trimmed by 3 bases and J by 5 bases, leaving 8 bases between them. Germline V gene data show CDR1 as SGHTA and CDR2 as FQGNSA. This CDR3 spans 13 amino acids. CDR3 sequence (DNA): TGTGCCAGCAGCTTCTCCCGAGATCAGCCCCAGCATTTT. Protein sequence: CASSFSRDQPQHF.

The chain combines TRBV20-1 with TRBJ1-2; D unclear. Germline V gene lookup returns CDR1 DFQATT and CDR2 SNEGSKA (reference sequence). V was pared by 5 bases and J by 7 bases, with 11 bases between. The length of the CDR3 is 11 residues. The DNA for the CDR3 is TGCAGTGCTGCGAAAGGGCTTGGCTACACCTTC. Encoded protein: CSAAKGLGYTF.

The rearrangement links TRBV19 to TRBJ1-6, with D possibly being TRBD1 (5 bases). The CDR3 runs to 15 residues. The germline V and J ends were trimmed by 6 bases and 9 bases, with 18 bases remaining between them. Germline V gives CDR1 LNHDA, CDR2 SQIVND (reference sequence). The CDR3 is CASREFGGSSSPLHF. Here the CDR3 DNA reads TGTGCCAGTAGAGAGTTCGGGGGAAGTAGTTCACCCCTCCACTTT.

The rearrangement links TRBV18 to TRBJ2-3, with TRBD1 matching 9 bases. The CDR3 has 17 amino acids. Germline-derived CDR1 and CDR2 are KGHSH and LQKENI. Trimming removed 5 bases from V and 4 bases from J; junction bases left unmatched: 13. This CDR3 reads CASSTTPGQGIADTQYF. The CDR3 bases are TGTGCCAGCTCAACGACCCCGGGACAGGGAATCGCAGATACGCAGTATTTT.

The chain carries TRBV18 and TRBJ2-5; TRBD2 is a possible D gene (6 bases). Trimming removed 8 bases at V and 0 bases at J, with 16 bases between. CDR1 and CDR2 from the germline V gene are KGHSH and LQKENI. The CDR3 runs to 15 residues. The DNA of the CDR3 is TGTGCCAGCACTTACGGGGGTATGAACCAAGAGACCCAGTACTTC. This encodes CASTYGGMNQETQYF.

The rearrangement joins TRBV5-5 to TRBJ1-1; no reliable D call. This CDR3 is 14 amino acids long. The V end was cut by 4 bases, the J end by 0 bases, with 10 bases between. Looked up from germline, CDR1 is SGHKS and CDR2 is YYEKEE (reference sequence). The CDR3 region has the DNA TGTGCCAGCAGCCTACGGATGATGAACACTGAAGCTTTCTTT. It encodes CASSLRMMNTEAFF.

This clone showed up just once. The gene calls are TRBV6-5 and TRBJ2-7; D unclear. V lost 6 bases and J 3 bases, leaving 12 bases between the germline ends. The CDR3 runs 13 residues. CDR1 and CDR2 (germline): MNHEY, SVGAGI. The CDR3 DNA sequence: TGTGCCAGCAGGGTTGAAGGGCTCTACGAGCAGTACTTC. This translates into CASRVEGLYEQYF.

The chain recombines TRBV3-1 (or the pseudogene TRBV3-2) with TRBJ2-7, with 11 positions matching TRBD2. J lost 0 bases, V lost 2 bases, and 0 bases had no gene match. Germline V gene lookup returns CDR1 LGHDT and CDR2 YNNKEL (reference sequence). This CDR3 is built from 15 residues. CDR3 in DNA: TGTGCCAGCAGCCAAACTAGCGGGGGCTCCTACGAGCAGTACTTC. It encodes CASSQTSGGSYEQYF.

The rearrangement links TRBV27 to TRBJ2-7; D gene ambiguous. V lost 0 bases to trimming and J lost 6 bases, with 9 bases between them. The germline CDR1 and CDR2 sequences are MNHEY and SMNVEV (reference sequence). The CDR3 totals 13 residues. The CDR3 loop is CASSLSSDTEQYF. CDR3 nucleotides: TGTGCCAGCAGTTTATCTTCGGATACCGAGCAGTACTTC.

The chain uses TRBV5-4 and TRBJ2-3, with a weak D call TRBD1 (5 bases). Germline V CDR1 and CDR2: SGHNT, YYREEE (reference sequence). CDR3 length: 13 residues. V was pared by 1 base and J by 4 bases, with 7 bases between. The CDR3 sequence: CASSLRGSDTQYF. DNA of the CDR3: TGTGCCAGCAGCTTGAGGGGATCAGATACGCAGTATTTT. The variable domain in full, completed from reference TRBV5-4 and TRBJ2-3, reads ETGVTQSPTHLIKTRGQQVTLRCSSQSGHNTVSWYQQALGQGPQFIFQYYREEENGRGNFPPRFSGLQFPNYSSELNVNALELDDSALYLCASSLRGSDTQYFGPGTRLTVL.

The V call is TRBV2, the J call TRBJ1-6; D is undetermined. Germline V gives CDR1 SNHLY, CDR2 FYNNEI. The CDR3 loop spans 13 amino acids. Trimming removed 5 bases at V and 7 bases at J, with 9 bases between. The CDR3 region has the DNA TGTGCCAGCAGTCGGCTGTTCAATTCACCCCTCCACTTT. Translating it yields CASSRLFNSPLHF. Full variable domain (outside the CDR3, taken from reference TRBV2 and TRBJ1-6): EPEVTQTPSHQVTQMGQEVILRCVPISNHLYFYWYRQILGQKVEFLVSFYNNEISEKSEIFDDQFSVERPDGSNFTLKIRSTKLEDSAMYFCASSRLFNSPLHFGNGTRLTVT.